The source of this TCR beta chain is a study of CD8+ T cells in alopecia areata (dated by TCRdb to 2016 to 2019). As for the study more broadly: Treated patients were enrolled in an open-label pilot trial of oral tofacitinib at 5 to 10 mg twice daily for moderate-to-severe alopecia areata. Patients received tofacitinib for 6 to 18 months and were then followed off drug for 6 months to check for delayed response and recurrence. The SALT score, which quantifies the percentage of affected scalp surface area, was used to measure disease severity in treated patients. High-throughput TCRbeta sequencing was used to examine T cell clonal expansion in alopecia areata in both the C3H/HeJ mouse model and human patients. Scalp tissue and sorted CD4+ and CD8+ peripheral blood T cells from patchy and totalis/universalis alopecia areata patients and from healthy controls were covered by human TCRbeta sequencing. Tofacitinib-treated patients had biopsies at baseline and at 4 and 24 weeks of treatment, with a later scalp biopsy in several patients. Scalp clonality was compared among normal scalp (n=4), patchy alopecia areata scalp (n=8), and alopecia totalis/universalis scalp (n=8). RNA came from the PAXgene miRNA kit for fixed scalp, the miRNeasy kit for PBMCs, and the RNeasy kit for mouse skin. Amplification of TCRbeta CDR3 regions was done by immunoSEQ multiplex PCR using 35 Vbeta forward primers and 13 Jbeta reverse primers.

The sample's time point, from its label and the paper: around 26 weeks on oral tofacitinib. The treatment or condition label, read with the paper, signifies: oral pan-JAK inhibitor, 5-10 mg twice daily. Lesional scalp punch biopsies and peripheral blood were collected from alopecia areata patients. After PBMCs were isolated by density centrifugation and stained for CD3, CD4 and CD8, a FACSAria was used to sort CD4+ and CD8+ T cells. V lost 7 bases and J lost 0 bases; the stretch between them is 13 bases long. The CDR3 has 14 amino acids, counting the end cysteine and phenylalanine. Just CDR3 DNA is preserved here, 42 bases in frame from base 1. The germline V gene yields SNHLY for CDR1 and FYNNEI for CDR2. The full study reports these points: Scalp clonality and the number of expanded CD8+ clones among the top 100 scalp clones were significantly decreased by tofacitinib. Shared TCR sequences between patients were less evident than in mice, which may be partly attributable to HLA diversity in the patient population. During tofacitinib treatment, many expanded lesional clones stuck around in both scalp and blood, and this persistence may partly explain why relapse happens after treatment is stopped. Because the treated cohort was small and had just a single nonresponder, larger studies are needed to establish links between baseline CD8+ expansion and response. Compared with normal scalp, lesional scalp, particularly in alopecia totalis/universalis, had higher clonality and more expanded CD8+ clones, which suggests antigenic drive. Unlike mouse skin, where gammadelta T cells dominate, normal human skin contains resident alphabeta T cells that get sequenced too, which complicates analysis of the scalp TCR repertoire.

The library was made by the immunoSEQ multiplex PCR assay. RNA was extracted from all samples and reverse transcribed into cDNA as template for TCR sequencing. First-strand cDNA was synthesized using SuperScript III with a 2:1 mix of oligo-dT and random hexamers. A synthetic immune receptor repertoire was used to measure amplification bias, and any remaining bias was corrected computationally. The authors' analysis ran thus. Raw reads were preprocessed to remove errors, and CDR3 was defined according to IMGT conventions as the region from the conserved cysteine to phenylalanine. Clonality was calculated as 1 minus Shannon entropy normalized by log2 of the number of productive unique TCRs. Whether scalp clones were CD4 or CD8 was inferred by matching scalp TCRbeta sequences against CD4 and CD8 repertoires sorted from blood. TCRdb provides this immuneACCESS table in a form limited to in-frame rearrangements. Some clones are lacking; in checked studies, under half of them reflect an unresolved V gene, and why the rest are absent is not known. Clone size and V and J calls were adopted from that table, with D and trimming inferred from the DNA. This sample has approximately 280,000 clones in its table, and nearly 60% of those were observed once. The ten largest clonotypes hold approximately 1.8% of the sample.

On this clone itself: Its antigen is unknown. Base qualities are missing; no much larger clone stands one base away.

This sequence originates from a human donor with alopecia areata. The sample was CD4+ T cells sorted from blood, taken at week 24, from a patient treated with tofacitinib. The chain joins TRBV2 to TRBJ2-7; the D region possibly corresponds to TRBD1 (5 bases align). The CDR3 corresponds to CASKSGPHSYEQYF. The DNA sequence is TGTGCCAGCAAATCAGGGCCCCACTCCTACGAGCAGTACTTC. The CDR3, completed at both ends by the reference TRBV2 and TRBJ2-7 genes, gives the full variable domain EPEVTQTPSHQVTQMGQEVILRCVPISNHLYFYWYRQILGQKVEFLVSFYNNEISEKSEIFDDQFSVERPDGSNFTLKIRSTKLEDSAMYFCASKSGPHSYEQYFGPGTRLTVT.